The rows below give T cell receptor beta chains drawn from one sample of a study of blood T cell repertoires in COVID-19. Repertoires were generated with immunoSEQ multiplex PCR, while TCRdb's copy carries only in-frame clones and drops some. The profile covers roughly 300,000 clones, with about 89% appearing a single time and under 5.5% taken by the ten largest. The sequencing sample was made of PBMCs or T cells enriched from blood (not recorded which). The receptors were gathered from a woman in her 30s who had recovered from COVID-19. The CDR3 runs from the conserved cysteine through the conserved F or W. The D gene is left open where the match is weak. The size entry is marked missing in some rows and otherwise reads once, few, many or a size class.

J gene,clone size,D gene,V gene,CDR3 DNA,CDR3 protein
TRBJ1-2,-,-,TRBV27,TGTGCCAGCAGTCCCCTCGCGGGGGTGAACTATGGCTACACCTTC,CASSPLAGVNYGYTF
TRBJ2-1,-,-,TRBV6-5,TGTGCCAGCAAGGGGGGGCCTAGCTCCTACAATGAGCAGTTCTTC,CASKGGPSSYNEQFF
TRBJ2-5,-,-,TRBV5-1,TGCGCCAGCAGCCCTGAGCGGCCCGGCGGGTTTGAGACCCAGTACTTC,CASSPERPGGFETQYF
TRBJ2-5,-,TRBD1,TRBV19,TGTGCCAGTAGTATCTTCTATAGTGGAAGCGGGCAGGGGGCGAAAGAGACCCAGTACTTC,CASSIFYSGSGQGAKETQYF
TRBJ1-1,-,TRBD1,TRBV10-3,TGTGCCATCAGTGAAGGGACAGGCGGGCCTGAAGCTTTCTTT,CAISEGTGGPEAFF
TRBJ1-1,few,TRBD1,TRBV5-1,TGCGCCAGCAGCCACCAAGGGACAGGGTCTACCACTGAAGCTTTCTTT,CASSHQGTGSTTEAFF
TRBJ2-5,-,TRBD2,TRBV5-1,TGCGCCAGCAGCCCTGGACTAGCGGGGGGGCTAGTAGATCAAGAGACCCAGTACTTC,CASSPGLAGGLVDQETQYF
TRBJ2-7,-,-,TRBV5-1,TGCGCCAGCAGCTTCGGCGGGGCGACAAAGTACTTC,CASSFGGATKYF
TRBJ1-2,-,TRBD1,TRBV28,TGTGCCAGCACATTACAGGGGAAGGATTATGGCTACACCTTC,CASTLQGKDYGYTF
TRBJ2-1,-,TRBD2,TRBV5-1,TGCGCCAGCAGCTTAGAGGCGGGGGAATACAATGAGCAGTTCTTC,CASSLEAGEYNEQFF
TRBJ2-1,-,TRBD2,TRBV6-5,TGTGCCACCCGGGGGGGCTATGAGCAGTTCTTC,CATRGGYEQFF
TRBJ2-3,once,-,TRBV7-8,TGTGCCAGCAGCTGGGGGGGCACCCCAGGCACAGATACGCAGTATTTT,CASSWGGTPGTDTQYF
TRBJ1-1,once,-,TRBV27,TGTGCCAGCAGTTGGGGAGATGAAGCTTTCTTT,CASSWGDEAFF
TRBJ1-2,-,-,TRBV10-3,TGTGCCATCAGTGAAACAGGGTCTTCCGGCTACACCTTC,CAISETGSSGYTF
TRBJ2-7,-,TRBD1,TRBV15,TGTGCCACCAGCAGAGACCCCCTCACAGGGGGTAGGACCTACGAGCAGTACTTC,CATSRDPLTGGRTYEQYF
TRBJ1-4,-,TRBD1,TRBV24-1,TGTGCCACCAGTGATACCCGGGACAGAGGCGGAAAACTGTTTTTT,CATSDTRDRGGKLFF
TRBJ1-4,-,TRBD1,TRBV29-1,TGCAGCGGCTACTCACAGGGGAATAATGAAAAACTGTTTTTT,CSGYSQGNNEKLFF
TRBJ2-7,-,-,TRBV11-2,TGTGCCAGCAGCTTAGCCGCAGGTAGGGGCAGCTCCTACGAGCAGTACTTC,CASSLAAGRGSSYEQYF
TRBJ2-7,-,-,TRBV5-8,TGTGCCAGCAGCTTCCTTGACCGGGTCTACGAGCAGTACTTC,CASSFLDRVYEQYF
TRBJ1-4,few,TRBD1,TRBV10-1,TGCGCCAGCACTGACAGGGAGGACGAAAAACTGTTTTTT,CASTDREDEKLFF
TRBJ1-6,-,-,TRBV21-1,TGTGCCAGCGAAACCCCGACTGACTCCTATAATTCACCCCTCCACTTT,CASETPTDSYNSPLHF
TRBJ1-6,-,-,TRBV6-1,TGTGCCAGCAGTGTCGAGGGCAGGGGCGCCTATAATTCACCCCTCCACTTT,CASSVEGRGAYNSPLHF
TRBJ1-2,-,TRBD1,TRBV2,TGTGCCAGCAGTGAAAGCAGAGGGGGCGCTTCCTATGGCTACACCTTC,CASSESRGGASYGYTF
TRBJ2-3,once,TRBD1,TRBV19,TGTGCCAGTAGTATAGTTACAGGGGGGTATACGCAGTATTTT,CASSIVTGGYTQYF
TRBJ1-2,-,-,TRBV7-6,TGTGCCAGCAGCTTACGGGGATCTGGCTACACCTTC,CASSLRGSGYTF
TRBJ2-7,-,-,TRBV25-1,TGTGCTCGGGGGACGGTAAGATTCAGGGACTACGAGCAGTACTTC,CARGTVRFRDYEQYF
TRBJ1-4,once,TRBD1,TRBV5-5,TGTGCCAGCAGCGCCGGGACAGGGGACGTTTATGAAAAACTGTTTTTT,CASSAGTGDVYEKLFF
TRBJ1-1,once,-,TRBV10-3,TGTGCCAGCGGCGCGGGGAACACTGAAGCTTTCTTT,CASGAGNTEAFF
TRBJ1-3,-,-,TRBV9,TGTGCCAGCAGCGTAGACAGCTCCGGAAACACCATATATTTT,CASSVDSSGNTIYF
TRBJ1-1,few,-,TRBV4-1,TGCGCCAGCAGCCAAACCCCCGCCCCCCTGGAGGCTTTCTTT,CASSQTPAPLEAFF
TRBJ1-1,-,TRBD1,TRBV25-1,TGTGCCAGCAGTGAGTTGACAGGGACTGAAGCTTTCTTT,CASSELTGTEAFF
TRBJ2-1,few,-,TRBV5-8,TGTGCCAGCAGCTGGTCAGGGGAAGGGAATGAGCAGTTCTTC,CASSWSGEGNEQFF
TRBJ2-3,-,TRBD1,TRBV5-4,TGTGCCAGCCGACAGGGTCTGGGGACAGATACGCAGTATTTT,CASRQGLGTDTQYF
TRBJ1-3,-,-,TRBV15,TGTGCCACCAGCAGGACGACAGCAAGCTCTGGAAACACCATATATTTT,CATSRTTASSGNTIYF
TRBJ2-1,-,TRBD1,TRBV4-3,TGCGCCAGCAGCTCTCGTCAGGGGACAGGGCTCTACAATGAGCAGTTCTTC,CASSSRQGTGLYNEQFF
TRBJ2-3,-,TRBD1,TRBV28,TGTGCCAGCAGGGCCGGGACAGGGGCAAGCACAGATACGCAGTATTTT,CASRAGTGASTDTQYF
TRBJ2-3,-,TRBD1,TRBV19,TGTGCCAGTAGTATAGATGGGACAGGGTATCTGGATACGCAGTATTTT,CASSIDGTGYLDTQYF
TRBJ1-6,once,-,TRBV15,TGTGCCACCAGCAGTTTTCCGCCCAGGGCCTACTATAATTCACCCCTCCACTTT,CATSSFPPRAYYNSPLHF
TRBJ2-3,once,-,TRBV29-1,TGCAGCGTCCAAGGACAGTACACAGATACGCAGTATTTT,CSVQGQYTDTQYF
TRBJ1-3,-,-,TRBV5-1,TGCGCCAGCAGCTTGACCAGTCCCTTCTCTGGAAACACCATATATTTT,CASSLTSPFSGNTIYF
TRBJ2-7,few,TRBD2,TRBV7-2,TGTGCCAGCAGCGGGTCGCGACTTGATAGCGGGGACTTCTACGAGCAGTACTTC,CASSGSRLDSGDFYEQYF
TRBJ2-7,once,-,TRBV9,TGTGCCAGCAGCGACTCCCGGGACGGGAGCTCCTACGAGCAGTACTTC,CASSDSRDGSSYEQYF
TRBJ1-4,-,TRBD1,TRBV27,TGTGCCAGCCGCCCGGGACAGGGGGGAGAAAAACTGTTTTTT,CASRPGQGGEKLFF
TRBJ1-6,-,-,TRBV6-5,TGTGCCAGCAGTTACCGCAGGGCCGATTCACCCCTCCACTTT,CASSYRRADSPLHF
TRBJ2-5,-,-,TRBV5-4,TGTGCCAGCAGCTTGAGGACACAAGAGACCCAGTACTTC,CASSLRTQETQYF
TRBJ1-6,-,-,TRBV2,TGTGCCAGCAGTCTACAGGGATCGGCTAATTCACCCCTCCACTTT,CASSLQGSANSPLHF
TRBJ1-2,-,-,TRBV28,TGTGCCAGCAGTTTTGGCCCGAGCGGTGACTATGGCTACACCTTC,CASSFGPSGDYGYTF
TRBJ2-5,many,-,TRBV27,TGTGCCAGCAGTTTATCTTGGGCAGACCAAGAGACCCAGTACTTC,CASSLSWADQETQYF
TRBJ1-6,-,TRBD1,TRBV27,TGTGCCAGCAGTTTATCAACAGGGGTGGATTCACCCCTCCACTTT,CASSLSTGVDSPLHF
TRBJ1-2,-,-,TRBV7-2,TGTGCCAGCAGCCGTACGGCAGGGGTCTATGGCTACACCTTC,CASSRTAGVYGYTF